One sample yielded the 12 T cell receptor beta chains listed below, sequenced in a study of shared clonotypes between healthy human individuals. Assay used: immunoSEQ multiplex PCR; TCRdb lists only in-frame clones, some missing. This table holds some 650,000 clones, 97% found once. Material for sequencing was naive CD4+ T cells sorted from blood. As for subset: CD45RA+ positively selected. These receptors were obtained from a woman aged 25-40 years in good health.

This clone was detected only once. The V call is TRBV28, the J call TRBJ1-6; tentatively, D is TRBD1 (6 bases). Germline CDR1 is MDHEN and CDR2 is SYDVKM. V shed 5 bases and J shed 10 bases, with 12 bases lying between them. The length of the CDR3 is 13 residues. The CDR3 DNA reads as TGTGCCAGCAGTGAAAACAGGGCCTCACCCCTCCACTTT. Translation gives CASSENRASPLHF. The complete variable domain, with remaining parts taken from reference TRBV28 and TRBJ1-6, reads DVKVTQSSRYLVKRTGEKVFLECVQDMDHENMFWYRQDPGLGLRLIYFSYDVKMKEKGDIPEGYSVSREKKERFSLILESASTNQTSMYLCASSENRASPLHFGNGTRLTVT.

The chain's CDR3 is CASSLVGGPTGELFF. Written as DNA, the CDR3 is TGTGCCAGCAGCTTGGTGGGGGGGCCCACCGGGGAGCTGTTTTTT. The V and J genes are TRBV5-6 and TRBJ2-2; TRBD2 might be the D (7 bases). The CDR3 loop spans 15 amino acids. CDR1 and CDR2 from the germline V gene are SGHDT and YYEEEE. The V end lost 0 bases, the J end lost 4 bases, and 10 bases lay between the germline ends.

This chain joins TRBV7-9 and TRBJ1-3, with a weak D call TRBD1 (6 bases). The CDR3 contains 18 residues. V was pared by 0 bases and J by 0 bases, with 15 bases between. In germline, CDR1 is SEHNR, CDR2 FQNEAQ (reference sequence). The CDR3 bases are TGTGCCAGCAGCTTAGCCTTTCAAGGGGGATTCTCTGGAAACACCATATATTTT. Its protein is CASSLAFQGGFSGNTIYF.

A remark on this clone: Other DNA sequences in this specimen translate into the identical CDR3. This chain uses TRBV7-9 with TRBJ2-1; 8 bases fit TRBD2. Losses at the gene ends were 2 bases for V and 4 bases for J; bases not matched to a gene: 4. The CDR3 loop spans 15 amino acids. The V gene's germline CDR1 is SEHNR and CDR2 FQNEAQ (reference sequence). The DNA for the CDR3 is TGTGCCAGCAGCTTAAGGGCGGGAGGATACAATGAGCAGTTCTTC. This codes for CASSLRAGGYNEQFF.

The chain is built from TRBV9 and TRBJ2-5; no clear D. V was cut by 2 bases and J by 5 bases, with 10 bases left in between. The CDR3 loop spans 13 amino acids. Germline loops: CDR1 SGDLS, CDR2 YYNGEE. The CDR3 reads CASSVRTGETQYF. CDR3 DNA sequence: TGTGCCAGCAGCGTTCGAACTGGGGAGACCCAGTACTTC.

V is TRBV9 and J is TRBJ1-5, with unresolved D. CDR3 length: 14 amino acids. The V end was cut by 4 bases, the J end by 0 bases, with 8 bases between. Germline assignment: CDR1 SGDLS and CDR2 YYNGEE. CDR3: CASSHEYSNQPQHF. The CDR3 DNA reads as TGTGCCAGCAGCCACGAATATAGCAATCAGCCCCAGCATTTT.

In regard to this clone: Within the sample, other DNA sequences also encode this same CDR3. The chain combines TRBV28 with TRBJ2-7; D not resolved. CDR1 MDHEN and CDR2 SYDVKM come from the germline V gene. This CDR3 has 11 amino acids. Between the trimmed V and J ends, which lost 5 bases and 3 bases, there was a span of 5 bases. CDR3 DNA: TGTGCCAGCAGTACGTACTACGAGCAGTACTTC. Residues: CASSTYYEQYF.

The V and J genes are TRBV6-1 and TRBJ2-2, with 8 bases fitting TRBD1. The J segment lost 3 bases and the V segment lost 6 bases, leaving 6 bases of the junction unmatched. The CDR3 length is 15 residues. The V gene's germline CDR1 is MNHNS and CDR2 SASEGT. CDR3: CASRIGRGHTGELFF. The DNA of the CDR3 is TGTGCCAGCAGGATCGGCAGGGGGCACACCGGGGAGCTGTTTTTT.

Points on this clone: Other DNA sequences within the sample encode an identical CDR3. The V and J genes are TRBV18 and TRBJ2-5, with D perhaps TRBD1 or TRBD2 (5 bases each). CDR1 is KGHSH and CDR2 is LQKENI in the germline V gene. The CDR3 covers 13 residues. Trimming left V 3 bases short and J 5 bases short, with 10 bases between. The DNA of the CDR3 is TGTGCCAGCTCACCCGGGACGAAGGAGACCCAGTACTTC. Protein: CASSPGTKETQYF.

This clone was detected only a few times. The chain recombines TRBV29-1 with TRBJ2-3; D is unclear. Trimming took off 5 bases at V and 6 bases at J, with 12 bases between the two ends. In germline, CDR1 is SQVTM, CDR2 ANQGSEA. The CDR3 length is 12 residues. The CDR3 loop is CSVHLLLDTQYF. In DNA, the CDR3 is TGCAGCGTTCACCTACTCCTCGATACGCAGTATTTT.

V usage is TRBV27 and J usage is TRBJ2-1; D is possibly TRBD2 (6 bases). The germline V gene has CDR1 MNHEY and CDR2 SMNVEV (reference sequence). The CDR3 has 18 residues. Trimming removed 3 bases at V and 6 bases at J, with 24 bases between. Here the CDR3 DNA reads TGTGCCAGCAGTTTTACCCCGGAGGGACCCATTTTCAGCAATGAGCAGTTCTTC. It is translated as CASSFTPEGPIFSNEQFF.

The CDR3 loop reads CASSNGTDRNTGELFF. The CDR3 DNA reads TGTGCCAGCAGCAACGGGACCGACAGAAACACCGGGGAGCTGTTTTTT. The genes are TRBV21-1 and TRBJ2-2. TRBV21-1 has pseudogene status. The CDR3 has 16 amino acids.